Listed below are T cell receptor beta chains from one sample, sequenced in a study of control samples from healthy donors and cancer patients. Generated by immunoSEQ multiplex PCR, the TCRdb table keeps only in-frame clones and is missing some. This table holds about 92,000 clones, approximately 78% found once. The sequenced sample consisted of blood. The receptors shown here come from a woman in her sixties or seventies in good health. The CDR3 runs from the conserved cysteine through the conserved F or W. A D gene is named only where the DNA matches it firmly. Size values are once, few and many counts, or a class for expanded clones, and some rows have none.

cdr3_aa: CASSFQTGNNGNTIYF
cdr3_nt: TGTGCCAGCAGCTTCCAGACAGGGAACAATGGAAACACCATATATTTT
v_call: TRBV11-2
j_call: TRBJ1-3
d_call: TRBD1
clone_size: once

cdr3_aa: CASSLATSGRGGREQFF
cdr3_nt: TGCGCCAGCAGCTTGGCTACTAGCGGGAGGGGCGGTCGCGAGCAGTTCTTC
v_call: TRBV5-1
j_call: TRBJ2-1
d_call: TRBD2
clone_size: few

cdr3_aa: CASSVEVPDTQYF
cdr3_nt: TGTGCCAGCAGCGTAGAGGTGCCAGATACGCAGTATTTT
v_call: TRBV9
j_call: TRBJ2-3
d_call: .
clone_size: .

cdr3_aa: CASSATSLSTDTQYF
cdr3_nt: TGTGCCAGCAGCGCGACTAGCCTCAGCACAGATACGCAGTATTTT
v_call: TRBV2
j_call: TRBJ2-3
d_call: TRBD2
clone_size: .

cdr3_aa: CASSYEQGVLMNTEAFF
cdr3_nt: TGCGCCAGCAGCTACGAACAGGGCGTCCTGATGAACACTGAAGCTTTCTTT
v_call: TRBV5-1
j_call: TRBJ1-1
d_call: .
clone_size: .

cdr3_aa: CASSAGTSYTDTQYF
cdr3_nt: TGTGCCAGCTCAGCCGGGACTAGTTACACAGATACGCAGTATTTT
v_call: TRBV18
j_call: TRBJ2-3
d_call: TRBD2
clone_size: .

cdr3_aa: CASIRRGGTNTDTQYF
cdr3_nt: TGTGCCAGCATCAGAAGAGGCGGGACGAACACAGATACGCAGTATTTT
v_call: TRBV3-1/TRBV3-2
j_call: TRBJ2-3
d_call: .
clone_size: .

cdr3_aa: CASSLAPGVNTEAFF
cdr3_nt: TGTGCCAGCAGCTTAGCGCCCGGAGTGAACACTGAAGCTTTCTTT
v_call: TRBV7-9
j_call: TRBJ1-1
d_call: .
clone_size: .

cdr3_aa: CASSYGDPSGNTIYF
cdr3_nt: TGTGCCAGCAGTTACGGGGACCCCTCTGGAAACACCATATATTTT
v_call: TRBV6-5
j_call: TRBJ1-3
d_call: .
clone_size: .

cdr3_aa: CASSLKLTDTQYF
cdr3_nt: TGTGCCAGCAGTTTAAAACTTACAGATACGCAGTATTTT
v_call: TRBV27
j_call: TRBJ2-3
d_call: .
clone_size: once

cdr3_aa: CASTKGGQGISPLHF
cdr3_nt: TGTGCCAGCACTAAGGGGGGACAGGGGATTTCACCCCTCCACTTT
v_call: TRBV6-5
j_call: TRBJ1-6
d_call: TRBD1
clone_size: .

cdr3_aa: CASSRGTSGSGEQFF
cdr3_nt: TGTGCCAGCTCACGAGGGACTAGCGGGAGTGGTGAGCAGTTCTTC
v_call: TRBV18
j_call: TRBJ2-1
d_call: TRBD2
clone_size: few

cdr3_aa: CATSKFAGETQYF
cdr3_nt: TGTGCCACCAGCAAATTTGCGGGTGAGACCCAGTACTTC
v_call: TRBV15
j_call: TRBJ2-5
d_call: .
clone_size: medium-sized

cdr3_aa: CASSLGRGQETQYF
cdr3_nt: TGTGCCAGCAGCTTAGGCAGGGGGCAAGAGACCCAGTACTTC
v_call: TRBV5-4
j_call: TRBJ2-5
d_call: TRBD1
clone_size: .

cdr3_aa: CASSQATGVKSPLHF
cdr3_nt: TGTGCCAGCAGCCAAGCTACAGGGGTGAAATCACCCCTCCACTTT
v_call: TRBV3-1/TRBV3-2
j_call: TRBJ1-6
d_call: TRBD1
clone_size: .

cdr3_aa: CASSPLGGAEAFF
cdr3_nt: TGTGCCAGCTCACCACTAGGGGGGGCGGAAGCTTTCTTT
v_call: TRBV18
j_call: TRBJ1-1
d_call: .
clone_size: .

cdr3_aa: CASSYLGEASGNTIYF
cdr3_nt: TGTGCCAGCAGTTACCTAGGAGAGGCCTCTGGAAACACCATATATTTT
v_call: TRBV6-6
j_call: TRBJ1-3
d_call: .
clone_size: .

cdr3_aa: CASTSRREKLFF
cdr3_nt: TGTGCCAGTACCTCTCGTAGGGAAAAACTGTTTTTT
v_call: TRBV19
j_call: TRBJ1-4
d_call: .
clone_size: .

cdr3_aa: CASSENRGGTEAFF
cdr3_nt: TGCGCCAGCAGTGAGAACCGAGGGGGAACTGAAGCTTTCTTT
v_call: TRBV10-1
j_call: TRBJ1-1
d_call: .
clone_size: .